This TCR beta chain appears in the sequencing data of a study of CD8 T cells in Susac syndrome. V gave up 8 bases and J gave up 8 bases; unmatched junction bases: 12. CDR3 size: 14 residues. CDR1 is SQVTM, CDR2 ANQGSEA, per germline. About 0.5 to 1 ug RNA was reverse transcribed with random hexamers. Multiplex PCR with immunoSEQ amplified the TCR beta CDR3 across 54 Vbeta and 13 Jbeta. Via MiXCR, TCRdb re-called the immunoSEQ multiplex PCR reads, giving one row per CDR3 protein. The sample lists roughly 200,000 distinct CDR3 sequences, approximately 96% occurring once. Sequencing of TCR beta was carried out in blood CD8+ and CD4+ T cells. The multiple sclerosis controls comprised treatment-naive patients whose relapsing-remitting disease was stable or active.

V gene TRBV29-1 combines with J gene TRBJ1-3, with 10 bases that match TRBD1. Sequencing was performed on CD8+ T cells from PBMCs. The clonotype originates from a human donor with multiple sclerosis. The CDR3 DNA reads as TGCAGCACTGCTGGGACAGGGGATCGGGACACCATATATTTT. Amino acid sequence: CSTAGTGDRDTIYF. The full variable domain, in which reference TRBV29-1 and TRBJ1-3 provide the parts outside the CDR3, is SAVISQKPSRDICQRGTSLTIQCQVDSQVTMMFWYRQQPGQSLTLIATANQGSEATYESGFVIDKFPISRPNLTFSTLTVSNMSPEDSSIYLCSTAGTGDRDTIYFGEGSWLTVV.